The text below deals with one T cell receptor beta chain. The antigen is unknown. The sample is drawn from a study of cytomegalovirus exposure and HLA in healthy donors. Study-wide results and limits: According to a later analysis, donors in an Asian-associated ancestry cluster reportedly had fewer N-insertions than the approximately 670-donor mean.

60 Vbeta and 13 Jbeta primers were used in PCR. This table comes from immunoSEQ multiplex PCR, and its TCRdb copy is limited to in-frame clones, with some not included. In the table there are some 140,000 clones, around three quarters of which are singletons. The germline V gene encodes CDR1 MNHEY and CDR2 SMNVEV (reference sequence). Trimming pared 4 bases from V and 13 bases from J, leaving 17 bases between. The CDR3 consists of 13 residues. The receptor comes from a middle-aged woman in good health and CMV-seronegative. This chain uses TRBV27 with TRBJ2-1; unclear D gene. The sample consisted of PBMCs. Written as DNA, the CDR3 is TGTGCCAGCAGTTGGGTCTTGAGTGGGCCTCAGTTCTTC. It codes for CASSWVLSGPQFF.